The clone carrying this TCR beta chain has a handful of counts. Its antigen is undetermined. The data were obtained in a study of beta chain features in type 1 diabetes. Study-wide points: Type 1 diabetes patients had TCRB CDR3s that were shorter (moderately but significantly so) in all four CD4+ subsets.

V was trimmed by 4 bases and J by 0 bases, leaving 11 bases between them. Germline V CDR1 and CDR2: LGHNA, YSLEER. The CDR3 consists of 15 residues. The whole isolated RNA underwent reverse transcription, so sequencing captured expressed TCRB transcripts. Profiling relied on immunoSEQ multiplex PCR, and the TCRdb table lists in-frame clones only, not all of them. The data show 620,000 or so clones, 15% to 17% seen once. The sample taken for sequencing was naive CD4+ T cells from blood. The clonotype comes from a man aged 18-30 years in good health. The chain uses TRBV4-3 and TRBJ2-3, with D possibly called TRBD1 or TRBD2 (5 bases each). The CDR3 sequence is CASSPRDGSTDTQYF. The CDR3, as DNA: TGCGCCAGCAGCCCCCGGGACGGTAGCACAGATACGCAGTATTTT.